Below, one T cell receptor (beta chain) is given with its context. At one of its ends the junction is not consistent with the germline gene, which may arise from a read error. The roughly 19-33 mg bulk tissue piece was not sorted before simultaneous RNA and DNA extraction. This sample is part of a study of tumor-infiltrating lymphocytes in primary liver carcinoma. Per germline, CDR1 MNHNS and CDR2 SASEGT. The CDR3 sequence is 15 residues long. A primer matching the constant region was used to make TCR beta cDNA from approximately 0.45 ug of total RNA. For TCR beta, libraries were produced by three nested multiplex PCR rounds using slightly modified ARM-PCR. Both of the initial two PCR rounds ran for 10 cycles and employed TRBV1-TRBV30 forward primers alongside a C-beta reverse primer. TCRdb reprocessed the multiplex PCR reads with MiXCR, giving one entry per CDR3 protein. The sample lists under 200,000 distinct CDR3 sequences, around four fifths occurring once.

The sample comprised tumor tissue from primary liver carcinoma. The TCR comes from a man in his forties or fifties with primary liver carcinoma and hepatitis B virus infection. This rearrangement joins TRBV6-1 to TRBJ2-1, with TRBD1 identical over 7 bases. This CDR3 reads CASSVTGSSYNDQFF. CDR3 bases: TGTGCCAGCAGTGTGACAGGGAGTTCCTACAATGATCAGTTCTTC.